This TCR beta chain was recorded in a study of T cell repertoires in cytomegalovirus infection. In the study overall: Public TCR beta signature analysis indicated the presence of both CMV infection and matching HLA type. Study-wide points: What dominated the ex vivo response were HLA-C-restricted CMV-specific TCR beta clonotypes.

This clonotype is a singleton in its sample. Its specificity is not known. Trimming pared 0 bases from V and 0 bases from J, leaving 9 bases between. This CDR3 has 15 amino acids. CDR1 SNHLY and CDR2 FYNNEI come from the germline V gene. Via MiXCR, TCRdb re-called the reads, giving one row per CDR3 protein. The table has hundreds of thousands of distinct CDR3 sequences, roughly a third seen once; the top ten hold 13%. The rearrangement uses TRBV2 and TRBJ2-7; unclear D gene. The clonotype comes from a human donor in good health (CMV status not recorded). Some clones in this sample may be carry-over from other donors' samples. Sequences were derived from cultured CD8+ T cells from PBMCs, sampled from culture after CMV antigen stimulation. CDR3 region: CASSEAHHSSYEQYV. As DNA, the CDR3 is TGTGCCAGCAGTGAAGCGCATCACAGCTCCTACGAGCAGTACGTC.